This T cell receptor (beta chain) was retrieved from a study of molecular identifiers for immune sequencing clone quantification. Germline-derived CDR1 and CDR2 are SGDLS and YYNGEE. The CDR3 contains 12 residues. Methods described previously were used for bulk TCR libraries, and listed TCR primers were applied. TCRdb independently ran MiXCR on the PCR reads; one entry per CDR3 protein. The table records roughly 50,000 distinct CDR3 sequences, roughly a third of them present only once. About this clonotype itself: Its target is unknown. Relative to the germline gene, one junction end is altered; a read error may explain this.

Findings and caveats of the study: Investigators reportedly could detect spiked Jurkat TCR RNA from one cell among around 900,000 naive cells.

Sequenced input: naive CD8+ T cells from blood, with Jurkat cell RNA spiked in. The subset here: FACS-sorted CD8+CD4-CCR7+CD45RA+ naive T cells. The TCR was taken from a human donor in good health. Some libraries in this study had Jurkat cell RNA spiked in. The chain carries TRBV9 and TRBJ2-1; D gene ambiguous. Written as DNA, the CDR3 is TGTACCAGCAGCGTAGATTACAATGAGCAGTTCTTC. This gives the protein CTSSVDYNEQFF. Together with reference TRBV9 and TRBJ2-1, the CDR3 gives the full variable domain: DSGVTQTPKHLITATGQRVTLRCSPRSGDLSVYWYQQSLDQGLQFLIQYYNGEERAKGNILERFSAQQFPDLHSELNLSSLELGDSALYFCTSSVDYNEQFFGPGTRLTVL.